The 23 T cell receptor beta chains listed next were all sequenced from one sample in a study of cytomegalovirus exposure and HLA in healthy donors. Some clones are missing from TCRdb's copy, which holds only in-frame ones; the method was immunoSEQ multiplex PCR. The data contain about 120,000 clones, under 90% of them singletons. The sample comprised PBMCs. The receptors were sampled from a woman aged 18-35 years in good health and CMV-seronegative.

This clone is a singleton in its sample. The chain combines TRBV30 with TRBJ1-2, with 12 bases matching TRBD1. V was clipped by 3 bases and J by 8 bases; unmatched bases: 4. The germline gives CDR1 GTSNPN, CDR2 SVGIG (reference sequence). This CDR3 has 13 amino acids. CDR3 DNA: TGTGCCTGGAGGGGACAGGGGGCTTTAGGCTACACCTTC. Protein: CAWRGQGALGYTF.

This clone showed up just a few times. The V and J genes are TRBV19 and TRBJ1-1, with D maybe TRBD1 (6 bases). Germline assignment: CDR1 LNHDA and CDR2 SQIVND (reference sequence). V lost 4 bases and J lost 1, with 13 bases in between. The CDR3 has 15 amino acids. The CDR3 here is CASSNWDTANTEAFF. The DNA of the CDR3 is TGTGCCAGTAGTAACTGGGACACGGCGAACACTGAAGCTTTCTTT.

The J gene is TRBJ2-7, the V gene TRBV6-1; D perhaps matches TRBD1 (6 bases). V was clipped by 5 bases and J by 0 bases, with 14 bases between them. This CDR3 has 15 amino acids. The germline CDR1 and CDR2 sequences are MNHNS and SASEGT. Here the CDR3 reads CASSSRTEHSYEQYF. DNA of the CDR3: TGTGCCAGCAGTTCCCGGACAGAGCACTCCTACGAGCAGTACTTC.

The chain couples TRBV27 to TRBJ2-7, with 13 bases lining up with TRBD2. The CDR3 runs to 17 residues. J lost 3 bases, V lost 5 bases, and 10 bases had no gene match. Germline assignment: CDR1 MNHEY and CDR2 SMNVEV (reference sequence). CDR3 DNA sequence: TGTGCCAGCAGTCCGGGGACTAGCGGGACCATGAACTACGAGCAGTACTTC. Translation gives CASSPGTSGTMNYEQYF.

The chain recombines TRBV5-1 with TRBJ2-2; D remains unclear. The CDR3 loop spans 11 amino acids. In germline, CDR1 is SGHRS, CDR2 YFSETQ. V was clipped by 4 bases and J by 6 bases, with 4 bases between them. CDR3 bases: TGCGCCAGCAGCCCAGCCGGGGAGCTGTTTTTT. Protein sequence: CASSPAGELFF. The whole variable domain, filled in from reference TRBV5-1 and TRBJ2-2, reads KAGVTQTPRYLIKTRGQQVTLSCSPISGHRSVSWYQQTPGQGLQFLFEYFSETQRNKGNFPGRFSGRQFSNSRSEMNVSTLELGDSALYLCASSPAGELFFGEGSRLTVL.

The genes are TRBV29-1 and TRBJ1-2; maybe TRBD1 (6 bases). The CDR3 covers 12 residues. V lost 6 bases to trimming and J lost 5 bases, with 13 bases between them. Germline V lookup: CDR1 SQVTM, CDR2 ANQGSEA. The CDR3 spells CSVPDRTYGYTF. DNA for the CDR3: TGCAGCGTACCAGACAGGACTTATGGCTACACCTTC.

The chain uses TRBV7-9 and TRBJ1-2; 9 bases are shared with TRBD1. Germline V gene data show CDR1 as SEHNR and CDR2 as FQNEAQ (reference sequence). J lost 0 bases, V lost 4 bases, and 6 bases had no gene match. The CDR3 extends over 16 amino acids. The CDR3 sequence: CASSSFGTGTNYGYTF. The CDR3 DNA sequence: TGTGCCAGCAGCTCATTCGGGACAGGGACTAACTATGGCTACACCTTC.

V is TRBV7-8 and J is TRBJ2-7; the D gene is possibly TRBD2 (6 bases). Germline V lookup: CDR1 SGHVS, CDR2 FQNEAQ. V lost 5 bases, J lost 3 bases, and 14 bases lay in between. This CDR3 is 14 amino acids long. The CDR3 loop reads CASSPAGRNYEQYF. The CDR3, as DNA: TGTGCCAGCAGCCCCGCGGGGCGTAACTACGAGCAGTACTTC.

The V call is TRBV4-1, the J call TRBJ2-2; the D gene is possibly TRBD1 (5 bases). The CDR3 is 13 residues long. V lost 4 bases and J 8 bases, leaving 11 bases between the germline ends. Per germline, CDR1 MGHRA and CDR2 YSYEKL. The CDR3 region is CASSRGQGGELFF. The CDR3 DNA sequence: TGCGCCAGCAGCCGAGGACAAGGGGGGGAGCTGTTTTTT.

A single count supports this clone. V is TRBV2 and J is TRBJ2-1; D possibly corresponds to TRBD2 (6 bases). V lost 1 base, J lost 8 bases, and 12 bases lay in between. The CDR3 has 14 residues. Germline V gene data show CDR1 as SNHLY and CDR2 as FYNNEI. The DNA of the CDR3 is TGTGCCAGCAGTGAAGACTTAGCGGATGATGAGCAGTTCTTC. Amino acids: CASSEDLADDEQFF.

This clone was picked up a small number of times. For the CDR3, the DNA is TGCGCCAGCAGCCAACTAGCGGGAGAAGAGACCCAGTACTTC. Translating it yields CASSQLAGEETQYF. The chain couples TRBV4-1 to TRBJ2-5, with 10 bases that match TRBD2. Trimming at V came to 2 bases and at J to 3 bases, leaving 0 bases not matched to a gene. From germline, CDR1 is MGHRA and CDR2 YSYEKL. The CDR3 runs to 14 residues.

The V and J genes are TRBV7-6 and TRBJ2-7; D is perhaps TRBD2 (6 bases). Between the trimmed V and J ends, which lost 5 bases and 7 bases, there was a span of 21 bases. Germline V lookup: CDR1 SGHVS, CDR2 FNYEAQ. The CDR3 totals 15 residues. Here the CDR3 reads CASSPTGGGLWEQYF. CDR3 bases: TGTGCCAGCAGCCCCACGGGTGGGGGGTTGTGGGAGCAGTACTTC.

This rearrangement joins TRBV29-1 to TRBJ2-2, with D tentatively TRBD1 (5 bases). Trimming removed 8 bases at V and 4 bases at J, with 11 bases between. Per the germline V gene, CDR1 is SQVTM and CDR2 is ANQGSEA. This CDR3 has 12 amino acids. The CDR3 bases are TGCAGCTTTGGACATACCACCGGGGAGCTGTTTTTT. Translation: CSFGHTTGELFF.

CDR3 residues: CASSRDSDSFYEQYF. In DNA form, the CDR3 reads TGTGCCAGCAGCCGGGACAGCGACAGTTTCTACGAGCAGTACTTC. The V call is TRBV6-1, the J call TRBJ2-7, with 7 bases aligning to TRBD1. Germline loops: CDR1 MNHNS, CDR2 SASEGT. With V trimmed by 6 bases and J by 3 bases, 11 bases remained unmatched. The CDR3 is 15 residues long.

The chain uses TRBV28 and TRBJ2-5, with D unclear. Germline lookup yields CDR1 MDHEN and CDR2 SYDVKM. The CDR3 has 14 amino acids. Trimming cost V 4 bases and J 5 bases, with 14 bases left between them. DNA of the CDR3: TGTGCCAGCAGTTCCGGTGCACTCGCCGAGACCCAGTACTTC. Translation gives CASSSGALAETQYF.

This clone was detected only once. V gene TRBV12-5 combines with J gene TRBJ2-7; D is unclear. The CDR3 sequence is 14 residues long. Trimming shortened V by 1 base and J by 5 bases, and 12 bases separated the two germline ends. Looked up from germline, CDR1 is LGHNT and CDR2 is FRNRAP. CDR3 protein: CASGLGLLGHEQYF. In nucleotides, the CDR3 is TGTGCTAGTGGTTTGGGTCTTCTGGGCCACGAGCAGTACTTC.

The genes are TRBV5-1 and TRBJ2-1, with D possibly being TRBD1 (5 bases). The CDR3 extends over 11 amino acids. Trimming took off 4 bases at V and 7 bases at J, with 6 bases between the two ends. Germline assignment: CDR1 SGHRS and CDR2 YFSETQ. The CDR3 here is CASSQGNEQFF. Written as DNA, the CDR3 is TGCGCCAGCAGCCAGGGTAATGAGCAGTTCTTC.

This chain uses TRBV11-3 with TRBJ1-1, with D maybe TRBD1 (6 bases). The CDR3 contains 14 residues. CDR1 and CDR2 (germline): SGHNT, YENEEA. Trimming removed 1 base at V and 2 bases at J, with 8 bases between. The CDR3 here is CASSLGTDNTEAFF. CDR3 nucleotide sequence: TGTGCCAGCAGCTTAGGGACAGATAACACTGAAGCTTTCTTT.

V usage is TRBV5-4 and J usage is TRBJ2-1; 10 nucleotides match TRBD2. Germline CDR1 and CDR2: SGHNT and YYREEE (reference sequence). The trim removed 6 bases at V and 7 bases at J, leaving 10 bases unmatched. CDR3 length: 15 residues. CDR3 nucleotide sequence: TGTGCCAGCACCGAGGGTACTAGCGGGATAAATGAGCAGTTCTTC. Protein: CASTEGTSGINEQFF.

This rearrangement joins TRBV4-1 to TRBJ1-4; weak D call: TRBD1 (6 bases). The CDR3 contains 12 residues. The V end was cut by 3 bases, the J end by 10 bases, with 9 bases between. CDR1 is MGHRA and CDR2 is YSYEKL in the germline V gene. CDR3: CASSQGARKLFF. The CDR3, as DNA: TGCGCCAGCAGCCAGGGGGCGAGAAAACTGTTTTTT.

The chain employs TRBV10-3 and TRBJ2-1; 11 bases map to TRBD2. The CDR3 loop spans 14 amino acids. V dropped 10 bases and J dropped 6; count of bases not matched to a gene: 8. Germline-derived CDR1 and CDR2 are ENHRY and SYGVKD. CDR3 residues: CATTGLAGGNEQFF. DNA for the CDR3: TGTGCCACTACCGGGCTAGCGGGAGGCAATGAGCAGTTCTTC.

This chain connects TRBV5-1 to TRBJ2-1; a weak D match, TRBD2 (7 bases). The germline gives CDR1 SGHRS, CDR2 YFSETQ. Trimming removed 6 bases at V and 9 bases at J, with 22 bases between. This CDR3 region has 15 residues. The CDR3 reads CASTPGGGPYPEQFF. The CDR3 DNA reads TGCGCCAGCACCCCGGGGGGCGGGCCTTATCCTGAGCAGTTCTTC. The full variable domain, in which reference TRBV5-1 and TRBJ2-1 provide the parts outside the CDR3, is KAGVTQTPRYLIKTRGQQVTLSCSPISGHRSVSWYQQTPGQGLQFLFEYFSETQRNKGNFPGRFSGRQFSNSRSEMNVSTLELGDSALYLCASTPGGGPYPEQFFGPGTRLTVL.

The gene calls are TRBV7-2 and TRBJ1-2; the D is unclear. The CDR3 spans 13 residues. Trimming shortened V by 6 bases and J by 0 bases, and 8 bases separated the two germline ends. Germline values: CDR1 SGHTA, CDR2 FQGNSA. The CDR3 region has the DNA TGTGCCAGCAGAGGAGGAGCTAACTATGGCTACACCTTC. It yields the protein CASRGGANYGYTF.